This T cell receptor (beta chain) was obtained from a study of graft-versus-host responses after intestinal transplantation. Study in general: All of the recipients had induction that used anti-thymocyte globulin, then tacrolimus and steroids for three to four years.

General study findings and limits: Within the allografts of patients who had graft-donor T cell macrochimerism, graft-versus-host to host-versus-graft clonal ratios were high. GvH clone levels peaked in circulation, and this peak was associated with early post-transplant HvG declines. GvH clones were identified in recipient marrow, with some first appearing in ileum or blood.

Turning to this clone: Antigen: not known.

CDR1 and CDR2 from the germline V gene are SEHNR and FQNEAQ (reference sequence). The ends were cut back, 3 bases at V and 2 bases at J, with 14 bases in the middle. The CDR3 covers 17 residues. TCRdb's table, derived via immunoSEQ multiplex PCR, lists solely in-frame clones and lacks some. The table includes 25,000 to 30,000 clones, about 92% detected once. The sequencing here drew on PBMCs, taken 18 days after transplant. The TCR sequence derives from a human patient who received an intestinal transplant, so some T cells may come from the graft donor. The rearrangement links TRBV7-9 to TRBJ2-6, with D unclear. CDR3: CASSFRRPAAGANVLTF. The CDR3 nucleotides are TGTGCCAGCAGCTTCAGACGCCCCGCCGCTGGGGCCAACGTCCTGACTTTC. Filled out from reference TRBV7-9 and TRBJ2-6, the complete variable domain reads DTGVSQNPRHKITKRGQNVTFRCDPISEHNRLYWYRQTLGQGPEFLTYFQNEAQLEKSRLLSDRFSAERPKGSFSTLEIQRTEQGDSAMYLCASSFRRPAAGANVLTFGAGSRLTVL.